This is a list of T cell receptor beta chains from one sample in a study of identical twins. MiXCR was run by TCRdb on the 5' RACE reads, yielding one entry per CDR3 protein. Here the sample spans 1.5 million or so distinct CDR3 sequences, roughly a third being singletons. The sample comprised cord blood. These receptor sequences come from a newborn girl in good health. Each CDR3 is given with its conserved first and last residue. D genes are given only for firm matches. Only part of the rows carry a size: once, few, many, or a class if the clone is expanded.

D: NA
size: NA
V: TRBV3-1
J: TRBJ2-7
CDR3: CASTLQGSYEQYF
DNA: TGTGCCAGCACCCTACAGGGTTCCTACGAGCAGTACTTC

D: NA
size: NA
V: TRBV11-2
J: TRBJ1-1
CDR3: CASSPIYRPTGAFF
DNA: TGTGCCAGCAGTCCTATATACCGGCCCACCGGGGCTTTCTTT

D: NA
size: NA
V: TRBV12-5
J: TRBJ2-1
CDR3: CASAPQEIYNEQFF
DNA: TGTGCTAGTGCCCCACAGGAAATCTACAATGAGCAGTTCTTC

D: NA
size: NA
V: TRBV4-2
J: TRBJ1-1
CDR3: CASSQVIDSAAEAFF
DNA: TGTGCCAGCAGCCAAGTAATTGACAGTGCAGCTGAAGCTTTCTTT

D: NA
size: NA
V: TRBV13
J: TRBJ2-3
CDR3: CASTVNRADTQYF
DNA: TGTGCCAGCACCGTAAACAGGGCAGATACGCAGTATTTT

D: TRBD2
size: NA
V: TRBV28
J: TRBJ2-1
CDR3: CASRRTSGRRRSSYNEQFF
DNA: TGTGCCAGCCGCCGGACTAGCGGGAGGAGACGAAGCTCCTACAATGAGCAGTTCTTC

D: NA
size: NA
V: TRBV20-1
J: TRBJ2-7
CDR3: CSARDNRSGEQYF
DNA: TGCAGTGCTAGAGATAACAGGTCAGGGGAGCAGTACTTC

D: NA
size: few
V: TRBV20-1
J: TRBJ1-2
CDR3: CSRWTETLYGYTF
DNA: TGCAGTAGGTGGACCGAAACTTTATATGGCTACACCTTC

D: TRBD1
size: NA
V: TRBV28
J: TRBJ1-2
CDR3: CASRVAQGAGGYTF
DNA: TGTGCCAGCAGAGTCGCACAGGGGGCTGGTGGCTACACCTTC

D: TRBD2
size: few
V: TRBV6-5
J: TRBJ2-1
CDR3: CASSYARLADYYNEQFF
DNA: TGTGCCAGCAGTTACGCCCGACTAGCGGACTACTACAATGAGCAGTTCTTC